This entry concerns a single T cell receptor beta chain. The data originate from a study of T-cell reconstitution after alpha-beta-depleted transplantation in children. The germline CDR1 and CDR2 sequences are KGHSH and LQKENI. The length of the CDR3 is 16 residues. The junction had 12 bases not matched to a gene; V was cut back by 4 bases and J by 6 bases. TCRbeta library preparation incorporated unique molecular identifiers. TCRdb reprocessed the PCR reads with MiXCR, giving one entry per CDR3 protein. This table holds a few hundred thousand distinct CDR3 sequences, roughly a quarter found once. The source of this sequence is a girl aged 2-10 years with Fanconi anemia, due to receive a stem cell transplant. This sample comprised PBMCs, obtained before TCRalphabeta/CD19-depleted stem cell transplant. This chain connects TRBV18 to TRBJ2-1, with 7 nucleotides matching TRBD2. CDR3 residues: CASSLSGGGGSNEQFF. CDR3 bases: TGTGCCAGCTCACTCTCGGGCGGGGGTGGCTCCAATGAGCAGTTCTTC.